Below, 29 T cell receptor beta chains from the same sample are listed, as sequenced in a study of cytomegalovirus exposure and HLA in healthy donors. The PCR was carried out with 60 Vbeta primers and 13 Jbeta primers. Libraries were prepared by immunoSEQ multiplex PCR; TCRdb keeps only in-frame clonotypes and omits some of them. The data show about 110,000 clones, roughly three quarters seen once. Source material: PBMCs. Receptors were obtained from a man aged 35 to 55 in good health and CMV-seropositive.

The rearrangement uses TRBV28 and TRBJ2-3; 9 positions match TRBD1. Germline assignment: CDR1 MDHEN and CDR2 SYDVKM. The CDR3 sequence is 15 residues long. Trimming took 3 bases from V and 3 from J; bases not matched to a gene: 4. The CDR3 nucleotides are TGTGCCAGCAGTTTGGGACAGGGCGAGACAGATACGCAGTATTTT. Encoded protein: CASSLGQGETDTQYF.

The rearrangement links TRBV27 to TRBJ2-1; D is possibly TRBD2 (5 bases). Trimming stripped 5 bases from V and 8 bases from J, with 13 bases between. CDR1 and CDR2 (germline): MNHEY, SMNVEV (reference sequence). The CDR3 runs to 13 residues. The CDR3 loop reads CASSPGLGYEQFF. The CDR3 nucleotides are TGTGCCAGCAGTCCCGGACTTGGCTATGAGCAGTTCTTC.

The rearrangement joins TRBV19 to TRBJ2-7; 11 bases align to TRBD2. This CDR3 comprises 14 residues. Germline V gene lookup returns CDR1 LNHDA and CDR2 SQIVND (reference sequence). V lost 8 bases and J lost 2; bases outside the gene matches: 5. This chain's CDR3 is CASSGTSGAYEQYF. CDR3 nucleotides: TGTGCCAGTTCTGGGACTAGCGGAGCCTACGAGCAGTACTTC.

The J gene is TRBJ2-1, the V gene TRBV4-3; 8 nucleotides agree with TRBD1. This CDR3 is 17 amino acids long. Per the germline V gene, CDR1 is LGHNA and CDR2 is YSLEER. The ends lost 4 bases at V and 2 bases at J; junction bases unmatched: 10. The CDR3 DNA is TGCGCCAGCAGCCGCGAACGACAGGGGCAGCCCTACAATGAGCAGTTCTTC. It encodes CASSRERQGQPYNEQFF.

V and J are TRBV5-1 and TRBJ1-5, with D possibly TRBD1 on 6 matching bases. This CDR3 has 13 residues. Between the trimmed V and J ends, which lost 2 bases and 5 bases, there was a span of 8 bases. CDR1 is SGHRS and CDR2 is YFSETQ in the germline V gene. CDR3 nucleotides: TGCGCCAGCAGCTTTGCAGGGGATCAGCCCCAGCATTTT. This sequence encodes CASSFAGDQPQHF.

This clone has more than one count but fewer than ten. The chain has TRBV2 and TRBJ2-3, with D perhaps TRBD2 (6 bases). Germline V lookup: CDR1 SNHLY, CDR2 FYNNEI. V lost 8 bases to trimming and J lost 0 bases, with 12 bases between them. The CDR3 runs 14 residues. For the CDR3, the DNA is TGTGCCAGCCGACGGGAGTCTAGCACAGATACGCAGTATTTT. It specifies CASRRESSTDTQYF.

The gene calls are TRBV5-4 and TRBJ2-1, with TRBD2 identical over 13 bases. The CDR3 runs 15 residues. J was trimmed by 6 bases and V by 2 bases; bases with no gene match: 2. The V gene's germline CDR1 is SGHNT and CDR2 YYREEE (reference sequence). The CDR3 DNA reads as TGTGCCAGCAGCTTCGGACTAGCGGGAGCCAATGAGCAGTTCTTC. This gives the protein CASSFGLAGANEQFF.

V and J are TRBV2 and TRBJ2-2; a possible D gene is TRBD1 (6 bases). This CDR3 region has 16 residues. V lost 6 bases to trimming and J lost 3 bases, with 17 bases between them. The germline CDR1 and CDR2 sequences are SNHLY and FYNNEI. The CDR3 DNA follows: TGTGCCAGCAGCGCCTACAGGGAATCGGACACCGGGGAGCTGTTTTTT. Protein: CASSAYRESDTGELFF.

For the CDR3, the DNA is TGTGCCAGCAGCCACATAGCGGGAGCGAGTGGCGAGCAGTACTTC. It specifies CASSHIAGASGEQYF. This chain joins TRBV6-5 and TRBJ2-7; 9 bases align to TRBD2. In germline, CDR1 is MNHEY, CDR2 SVGAGI. J lost 6 bases, V lost 6 bases, and 12 bases had no gene match. The CDR3 contains 15 residues.

The rearrangement uses TRBV29-1 and TRBJ2-5; no clear D gene. The CDR3 consists of 13 residues. Trimming took off 4 bases at V and 4 bases at J, with 13 bases between the two ends. Germline CDR1 SQVTM, CDR2 ANQGSEA. CDR3 region: CSVVGVERETQYF. For the CDR3, the DNA is TGCAGCGTTGTGGGCGTCGAGAGAGAGACCCAGTACTTC.

The chain has TRBV5-5 and TRBJ2-7; a possible D gene is TRBD1 (6 bases). The CDR3 is 13 residues long. The V gene's germline CDR1 is SGHKS and CDR2 YYEKEE (reference sequence). Trimming took 5 bases from V and 6 from J, leaving 15 bases between them. The CDR3 region has the DNA TGTGCCAGCAGTAACAGGGTAATCGGCGAGCAGTACTTC. It encodes CASSNRVIGEQYF.

The rearrangement uses TRBV2 and TRBJ2-7, with TRBD2 identical over 11 bases. The V gene end was trimmed by 6 bases and the J gene end by 4 bases; junction bases not matched to a gene: 2. The V gene's germline CDR1 is SNHLY and CDR2 FYNNEI. The CDR3 runs 13 residues. The CDR3 sequence: CASRTSGIYEQYF. CDR3 DNA: TGTGCCAGCAGGACTAGCGGGATTTACGAGCAGTACTTC.

This clone was observed a few times. The chain links TRBV5-1 to TRBJ2-5; 10 bases map to TRBD2. Germline assignment: CDR1 SGHRS and CDR2 YFSETQ. The CDR3 is 15 residues long. Trimming took 0 bases from V and 1 from J; bases not matched to a gene: 0. CDR3 residues: CASSLGLAGQETQYF. The CDR3 bases are TGCGCCAGCAGCTTGGGACTAGCGGGCCAAGAGACCCAGTACTTC.

This sequence joins TRBV7-9 and TRBJ2-1; TRBD2 is a possible D gene (6 bases). This CDR3 region has 17 residues. V lost 5 bases, J lost 4 bases, and 21 bases lay in between. Germline CDR1 and CDR2: SEHNR and FQNEAQ (reference sequence). CDR3 loop: CASSTPYAAGYYNEQFF. The CDR3 DNA is TGTGCCAGCAGCACACCCTACGCGGCGGGATATTACAATGAGCAGTTCTTC.

This sequence joins TRBV13 and TRBJ1-2; TRBD1 is a possible D gene (5 bases). This CDR3 has 13 amino acids. CDR1 PRHDT and CDR2 FYEKMQ come from the germline V gene (reference sequence). With 4 bases removed from V and 4 bases from J, the gap between germline ends came to 10 bases. CDR3 amino acids: CASSSTGPYGYTF. The CDR3 coding sequence is TGTGCCAGCAGCTCCACAGGACCCTATGGCTACACCTTC.

This clone showed up just a few times. The V call is TRBV5-4, the J call TRBJ1-2; D call uncertain. The V and J ends lost 4 bases and 7 bases respectively, with 14 bases between them. The germline V gene has CDR1 SGHNT and CDR2 YYREEE (reference sequence). The length of the CDR3 is 13 residues. This CDR3 is CASSDITFVGYTF. CDR3 nucleotides: TGTGCCAGCAGCGACATAACGTTCGTTGGCTACACCTTC.

This clone is a singleton in its sample. This chain uses TRBV9 with TRBJ2-5; 7 bases fit TRBD2. J gave up 5 bases and V 3 bases, and 10 bases lay outside the gene matches. CDR3 length equals 15 residues. Looked up from germline, CDR1 is SGDLS and CDR2 is YYNGEE. Here the CDR3 reads CASSGTPSGTETQYF. The CDR3 DNA sequence: TGTGCCAGCAGCGGCACCCCGAGCGGGACCGAGACCCAGTACTTC.

Notes on this clone: This sample also contains other DNA sequences that code for the same CDR3. J is TRBJ2-2 and V is TRBV27; TRBD1 agrees at 9 bases. The junction had 14 bases not matched to a gene; V was cut back by 5 bases and J by 7 bases. Germline V gene data show CDR1 as MNHEY and CDR2 as SMNVEV (reference sequence). The CDR3 is 17 residues long. CDR3 bases: TGTGCCAGCAGTCTGGAGACCGGGACAGGGTATATCGGGGAGCTGTTTTTT. Translating it yields CASSLETGTGYIGELFF.

This clone was seen just once. The chain links TRBV28 to TRBJ2-7, with unresolved D. Trimming removed 7 bases from V and 5 bases from J, with 9 bases in between. The germline CDR1 and CDR2 sequences are MDHEN and SYDVKM. CDR3 length equals 11 residues. CDR3 sequence reads: CASTSLDEQYF. For the CDR3, the DNA is TGTGCCAGCACTAGTCTCGACGAGCAGTACTTC.

The chain joins TRBV18 to TRBJ2-7, with a tentative D call TRBD1 (5 bases). The CDR3 is 13 residues long. V was shortened by 3 bases and J by 3 bases, with 9 bases between the two germline ends. The V gene's germline CDR1 is KGHSH and CDR2 LQKENI. The CDR3 DNA follows: TGTGCCAGCTCACCGGACATTATCTACGAGCAGTACGTC. Protein sequence: CASSPDIIYEQYV.

The chain has TRBV27 and TRBJ2-5; D may be TRBD1 (6 bases). From germline, CDR1 is MNHEY and CDR2 SMNVEV (reference sequence). This CDR3 is built from 14 residues. Trimming shortened V by 1 base and J by 7 bases, and 13 bases separated the two germline ends. CDR3 protein: CASSLYTGQGTQYF. The CDR3 DNA reads as TGTGCCAGCAGTTTATACACAGGGCAGGGGACCCAGTACTTC.

This clone came up a few times. The gene calls are TRBV7-2 and TRBJ2-2, with unresolved D. Germline V gene data show CDR1 as SGHTA and CDR2 as FQGNSA. The CDR3 is made up of 15 amino acids. Trimming removed 7 bases at V and 5 bases at J, with 17 bases between. The chain's CDR3 is CASTETASGTGELFF. For the CDR3, the DNA is TGTGCCAGCACCGAGACTGCTTCTGGGACCGGGGAGCTGTTTTTT.

The V call is TRBV5-1, the J call TRBJ2-5, with D tentatively TRBD1 (5 bases). The V end lost 4 bases, the J end lost 4 bases, and 14 bases lay between the germline ends. CDR1 and CDR2 from the germline V gene are SGHRS and YFSETQ. This CDR3 has 14 residues. The CDR3, as DNA: TGCGCCAGCAGCCTGACAGAGTCTGGAGAGACCCAGTACTTC. This encodes CASSLTESGETQYF.

For this clone: In the same sample, other DNA sequences code for this CDR3. The chain has TRBV29-1 and TRBJ1-1; D not certain. This CDR3 comprises 11 residues. Germline values: CDR1 SQVTM, CDR2 ANQGSEA. The V end was cut by 6 bases, the J end by 1 base, with 6 bases between. For the CDR3, the DNA is TGCAGCGTCGAGCGGAACACTGAAGCTTTCTTT. It encodes CSVERNTEAFF.

This chain connects TRBV7-8 to TRBJ2-1; 11 nucleotides agree with TRBD1. Losses at the gene ends were 4 bases for V and 6 bases for J; bases not matched to a gene: 5. CDR1 SGHVS and CDR2 FQNEAQ come from the germline V gene. The CDR3 spans 15 residues. The CDR3 loop reads CASSSGQGAANEQFF. The CDR3 DNA sequence: TGTGCCAGCAGCTCCGGACAGGGGGCGGCCAATGAGCAGTTCTTC.

This chain connects TRBV6-1 to TRBJ1-5, with 7 bases matching TRBD1. In germline, CDR1 is MNHNS, CDR2 SASEGT. This CDR3 spans 15 amino acids. With 8 bases clipped from V and 0 bases from J, the junction kept 7 bases outside the gene matches. CDR3 loop: CASSWGQFSNQPQHF. The CDR3 nucleotides read TGTGCCAGCTCTTGGGGACAGTTTAGCAATCAGCCCCAGCATTTT.

CDR3 nucleotide sequence: TGTGCCAGCAGTCGTACAGGGGAACGATTCGCTGAAGCTTTCTTT. Translating it yields CASSRTGERFAEAFF. This chain uses TRBV27 with TRBJ1-1; TRBD1 agrees at 7 bases. The trim removed 5 bases at V and 6 bases at J, leaving 12 bases unmatched. CDR1 is MNHEY and CDR2 is SMNVEV in the germline V gene (reference sequence). The CDR3 is 15 amino acids.

The chain recombines TRBV5-1 with TRBJ2-1; D not resolved. The V gene's germline CDR1 is SGHRS and CDR2 YFSETQ. This CDR3 comprises 12 residues. The V and J ends lost 0 bases and 8 bases respectively, with 6 bases between them. The CDR3 here is CASSLARYEQFF. The CDR3 region has the DNA TGCGCCAGCAGCTTGGCCAGGTATGAGCAGTTCTTC.

This chain connects TRBV30 to TRBJ1-4; no definite D call. Germline assignment: CDR1 GTSNPN and CDR2 SVGIG (reference sequence). V was trimmed by 1 base and J by 0 bases, leaving 12 bases between them. The CDR3 is 16 residues long. The CDR3 coding sequence is TGTGCCTGGAGTGCCTTAGACTATTCAACTAATGAAAAACTGTTTTTT. Its protein product is CAWSALDYSTNEKLFF.